Listed below are T cell receptor beta chains from one sample, sequenced in a study of circulating tumor DNA in untreated peripheral T-cell lymphoma. The assay was immunoSEQ multiplex PCR, and TCRdb's table has in-frame clones only and misses some. The data contain about 1,300 clones, more than 65% of them seen just once; the ten biggest clones take up roughly 14%. Source material: cell-free DNA from blood serum. Source of these receptors: a human donor with peripheral T-cell lymphoma. CDR3s include the opening cysteine and the closing phenylalanine or tryptophan. D genes are given only for firm matches. Rows give clone size only sometimes, using once, few, many, or a class for an expanded clone.

j_call	clone_size	v_call	d_call	cdr3_aa	cdr3_nt
TRBJ2-7	.	TRBV28	.	CASSPVLGYEQYF	TGTGCCAGCAGTCCCGTTTTGGGTTACGAGCAGTACTTC
TRBJ2-3	.	TRBV7-9	.	CASSGSFYSTDTQYF	TGTGCCAGCAGCGGGAGTTTTTACAGTACAGATACGCAGTATTTT
TRBJ2-7	.	TRBV28	.	CASTSDSYEQYF	TGTGCCAGCACATCGGACTCCTACGAGCAGTACTTC
TRBJ2-7	.	TRBV28	TRBD1	CASSFSGTGVYEQYF	TGTGCCAGCAGTTTCTCCGGGACAGGGGTCTACGAGCAGTACTTC
TRBJ2-7	.	TRBV6-1	.	CASSLAGRSGEQYF	TGTGCCAGCAGTCTGGCAGGGAGGTCTGGCGAGCAGTACTTC
TRBJ1-1	.	TRBV5-6	.	CASSFSWGFSEAFF	TGTGCCAGCAGCTTTTCATGGGGATTCTCTGAAGCTTTCTTT
TRBJ1-2	.	TRBV27	.	CASSWDYGYTF	TGTGCCAGCAGTTGGGACTATGGCTACACCTTC
TRBJ2-7	few	TRBV10-1	.	CASSPWAGSYEQYF	TGCGCCAGCTCGCCTTGGGCTGGATCCTACGAGCAGTACTTC
TRBJ2-7	once	TRBV4-1	TRBD2	CASSPGLAGGYEQYF	TGCGCCAGCAGCCCGGGACTGGCGGGGGGTTACGAGCAGTACTTC
TRBJ1-1	.	TRBV6-5	TRBD1	CASSEDRGGTEAFF	TGTGCCAGCAGTGAGGACAGGGGAGGAACTGAAGCTTTCTTT
TRBJ2-7	.	TRBV5-1	.	CASRAALLSAYEQYF	TGCGCCAGCAGAGCAGCGCTACTTTCAGCCTACGAGCAGTACTTC
TRBJ2-5	.	TRBV6-6	.	CASSPGQQETQYF	TGTGCCAGCAGTCCCGGACAGCAAGAGACCCAGTACTTC
TRBJ2-5	.	TRBV5-6	TRBD2	CASSFLPGRAQETQYF	TGTGCCAGCAGCTTTCTTCCCGGGAGGGCCCAAGAGACCCAGTACTTC
TRBJ2-3	.	TRBV4-1	.	CASSQVNPLPSTSTDTQYF	TGCGCCAGCAGCCAAGTAAACCCCCTACCTTCTACTAGCACAGATACGCAGTATTTT
TRBJ2-1	.	TRBV7-8	TRBD2	CASSLLLAGYNEQFF	TGTGCCAGCAGCTTACTACTAGCGGGTTACAATGAGCAGTTCTTC
TRBJ2-1	.	TRBV11-2	TRBD2	CASSLEFSGGANEQFF	TGTGCCAGCAGCTTAGAATTTAGCGGGGGGGCCAATGAGCAGTTCTTC
TRBJ2-5	.	TRBV19	.	CASRARGETQYF	TGTGCCAGTAGGGCGCGTGGAGAGACCCAGTACTTC
TRBJ2-6	.	TRBV5-5	TRBD2	CASTRTGGAGANVLTF	TGTGCCAGCACCCGAACGGGGGGGGCTGGGGCCAACGTCCTGACTTTC
TRBJ1-1	.	TRBV5-1	.	CASSLAPDQNTEAFF	TGCGCCAGCAGCTTGGCCCCAGACCAGAACACTGAAGCTTTCTTT
TRBJ2-5	once	TRBV6-6	TRBD1	CASSYRDRGWETQYF	TGTGCCAGCAGTTACCGGGACAGGGGTTGGGAGACCCAGTACTTC
TRBJ2-3	.	TRBV13	TRBD2	CASSSSIAGSTDTQYF	TGTGCCAGCAGCTCCTCGATAGCGGGGAGCACAGATACGCAGTATTTT
TRBJ1-1	.	TRBV5-1	.	CASSLRLETEAFF	TGCGCCAGCAGCCTCAGGTTGGAGACTGAAGCTTTCTTT
TRBJ1-1	.	TRBV6-1	.	CASSELGGTEAFF	TGTGCCAGCAGTGAACTGGGGGGAACTGAAGCTTTCTTT
TRBJ2-7	few	TRBV28	.	CASSFDGTYEQYF	TGTGCCAGCAGTTTTGACGGGACCTACGAGCAGTACTTC
TRBJ2-7	.	TRBV6-6	.	CASSYSGSSPYEQYF	TGTGCCAGCAGTTACTCGGGCAGTTCTCCATACGAGCAGTACTTC
TRBJ1-1	.	TRBV4-2	.	CASSSGRLDTEAFF	TGTGCCAGCAGCTCGGGACGCTTGGACACTGAAGCTTTCTTT
TRBJ2-1	.	TRBV4-1	TRBD2	CASSRQLAGLNNEQFF	TGCGCCAGCAGCCGCCAACTAGCGGGGCTAAACAATGAGCAGTTCTTC
TRBJ2-1	few	TRBV7-2	.	CASTAVRYNEQFF	TGTGCCAGCACGGCGGTCCGGTACAATGAGCAGTTCTTC
TRBJ2-5	.	TRBV9	TRBD2	CASSGRLAGSETQYF	TGTGCCAGCAGCGGTCGACTAGCGGGGTCAGAGACCCAGTACTTC
TRBJ2-1	.	TRBV7-6	.	CASSYGMLVPFSYNEQFF	TGTGCCAGCAGCTATGGGATGCTAGTCCCCTTCTCCTACAATGAGCAGTTCTTC
TRBJ2-1	.	TRBV2	.	CASGYSYNEQFF	TGTGCCAGCGGCTACTCCTACAATGAGCAGTTCTTC
TRBJ2-2	few	TRBV4-1	TRBD2	CASSQTPGGLDTGELFF	TGCGCCAGCAGCCAAACCCCGGGGGGGCTGGACACCGGGGAGCTGTTTTTT
TRBJ1-4	.	TRBV7-9	TRBD1	CASSFFRWTGAPNEKLFF	TGTGCCAGCAGCTTCTTTAGATGGACAGGTGCACCTAATGAAAAACTGTTTTTT
TRBJ2-1	.	TRBV12-5	.	CASGLVLGRISYNEQFF	TGTGCTAGTGGTTTGGTACTTGGTCGGATCTCCTACAATGAGCAGTTCTTC
TRBJ1-2	.	TRBV20-1	.	CSAEGDYGYTF	TGCAGTGCTGAGGGGGATTATGGCTACACCTTC
TRBJ2-2	.	TRBV30	.	CAWTGTSGELFF	TGTGCCTGGACGGGGACTTCCGGGGAGCTGTTTTTT